These 22 T cell receptor beta chains originate from one sample sequenced in a study of tumor and adjacent non-tumor tissue in lung cancer. The library came from three nested PCR rounds adapted from ARM-PCR protocols. TCRdb independently ran MiXCR on the multiplex PCR reads; one entry per CDR3 protein. This table holds about 110,000 distinct CDR3 sequences, 60% to 70% found once. This sample's RNA came from whole unsorted tissue. More than 3 cm separated this lung sample from the edge of the tumor. Material for sequencing was distant non-tumor lung tissue. These receptors were collected from a man in his 60s with non-small cell lung cancer.

The genes are TRBV25-1 and TRBJ2-3, with 7 bases matching TRBD1. With 3 bases clipped from V and 1 base from J, the junction kept 4 bases outside the gene matches. This CDR3 is 15 amino acids long. CDR1 and CDR2 from the germline V gene are MGHDK and SYGVNS. In nucleotides, the CDR3 is TGTGCCAGCAGTGAGCCAGGGGGTCGCACAGATACGCAGTATTTT. Translation: CASSEPGGRTDTQYF.

Points on this clonotype: A read error may account for a junction end that differs from germline. The gene calls are TRBV29-1 and TRBJ2-5; 8 bases fit TRBD2. The CDR3 has 15 amino acids. Germline CDR1 and CDR2: SQVTM and ANQGSEA. CDR3 residues: CSVRKTGGLAETQYF. In DNA form, the CDR3 reads TGCAGCGTTCGTAAAACGGGAGGGCTGGCAGAGACCCAATACTTC. Filled out from reference TRBV29-1 and TRBJ2-5, the complete variable domain reads SAVISQKPSRDICQRGTSLTIQCQVDSQVTMMFWYRQQPGQSLTLIATANQGSEATYESGFVIDKFPISRPNLTFSTLTVSNMSPEDSSIYLCSVRKTGGLAETQYFGPGTRLLVL.

This sequence joins TRBV28 and TRBJ2-2, with TRBD2 identical over 14 bases. The CDR3 runs to 15 residues. Germline-derived CDR1 and CDR2 are MDHEN and SYDVKM. J gave up 7 bases and V 5 bases, and 3 bases lay outside the gene matches. The CDR3 DNA reads TGTGCCAGCAGTAAGGGACTAGCGGGAGTCGGGGAGCTGTTTTTT. Amino acid sequence: CASSKGLAGVGELFF. The complete variable domain, with remaining parts taken from reference TRBV28 and TRBJ2-2, reads DVKVTQSSRYLVKRTGEKVFLECVQDMDHENMFWYRQDPGLGLRLIYFSYDVKMKEKGDIPEGYSVSREKKERFSLILESASTNQTSMYLCASSKGLAGVGELFFGEGSRLTVL.

The CDR3 sequence: CASSPTRSAADTQYF. CDR3 nucleotide sequence: TGTGCCAGCAGTCCGACCCGGAGTGCAGCAGATACGCAGTATTTT. This sequence joins TRBV27 and TRBJ2-3, with D unclear. This CDR3 has 15 amino acids. V lost 5 bases, J lost 4 bases, and 16 bases lay in between. Germline CDR1 is MNHEY and CDR2 is SMNVEV (reference sequence).

Points on this clonotype: The CDR3 does not close with the conserved phenylalanine or tryptophan, likely indicating a read error. The V call is TRBV4-1, the J call TRBJ2-7; TRBD2 might be the D (5 bases). The CDR3 spans 15 residues. The germline V gene encodes CDR1 MGHRA and CDR2 YSYEKL. The DNA of the CDR3 is TGCGCCACCAGCCAAGAACCGACGGGAAACTACGAGCAGTACCTC. Translation: CATSQEPTGNYEQYL.

As regards this clonotype: A read error may account for a junction end that differs from germline. This chain links TRBV4-2 with TRBJ1-3; unclear D gene. Per the germline V gene, CDR1 is LGHNA and CDR2 is YNFKEQ. CDR3 size: 14 residues. The CDR3 nucleotides read TGTGGCAGCAGCCAAGAGGGCTATGGAAACACCATATATTTT. The encoded protein is CGSSQEGYGNTIYF.

As regards this clonotype: A much larger clone differs from this one at a single base, so this may be a read error. The rearrangement links TRBV29-1 to TRBJ2-5; 7 bases align to TRBD1. Germline CDR1 and CDR2: SQVTM and ANQGSEA. The CDR3 totals 18 residues. The CDR3 DNA sequence: TGCAACGTTGAAGTCAGGGACAGCACCAAGAGTTACCAAGAGACCCAGTACTTC. It is translated as CNVEVRDSTKSYQETQYF. Based on the CDR3 plus reference TRBV29-1 and TRBJ2-5, the full variable domain is SAVISQKPSRDICQRGTSLTIQCQVDSQVTMMFWYRQQPGQSLTLIATANQGSEATYESGFVIDKFPISRPNLTFSTLTVSNMSPEDSSIYLCNVEVRDSTKSYQETQYFGPGTRLLVL.

This clonotype was seen repeatedly, ten times or more. The chain is built from TRBV7-9 and TRBJ2-6; no reliable D call. Trimming cost V 7 bases and J 2 bases, with 3 bases left between them. Germline loops: CDR1 SEHNR, CDR2 FQNEAQ (reference sequence). This CDR3 is built from 12 residues. DNA of the CDR3: TGTGCCAGCACCACTGGGGCCAACGTCCTGACTTTC. Encoded protein: CASTTGANVLTF.

The chain employs TRBV20-1 and TRBJ1-5; no definite D call. There are 14 residues in the CDR3. CDR1 DFQATT and CDR2 SNEGSKA come from the germline V gene (reference sequence). The germline V and J ends were trimmed by 7 bases and 3 bases, with 16 bases remaining between them. The CDR3 reads CSVSEFGINQPQHF. The CDR3 DNA is TGCAGTGTAAGTGAGTTTGGAATCAATCAGCCCCAGCATTTT.

A word on this clonotype: It may be a read error: a sequence one base away is much more abundant. The genes are TRBV20-1 and TRBJ2-1, with D possibly TRBD2 on 5 matching bases. The CDR3 runs to 16 residues. Germline values: CDR1 DFQATT, CDR2 SNEGSKA (reference sequence). In DNA form, the CDR3 reads TGCCGTGCTAGAGATGAGGCTAGCCATTCCCCTAATGAGCAGTTCTTC. It specifies CRARDEASHSPNEQFF.

The sample holds many counts of this clonotype. The chain carries TRBV6-5 and TRBJ2-7, with D perhaps given as TRBD1 or TRBD2 (5 bases each). Trimming cost V 8 bases and J 2 bases, with 13 bases left between them. The CDR3 length is 13 residues. Germline CDR1 and CDR2: MNHEY and SVGAGI. In DNA, the CDR3 is TGTGCCAGCCGTGGGACCTTAACCTACGAGCAGTACTTC. Translating it yields CASRGTLTYEQYF.

About this clonotype itself: The junction departs from the called germline gene at one end, perhaps through a read error. The CDR3 sequence: CASSEGLWETGELFF. In DNA form, the CDR3 reads TGTGCCAGCAGCGAAGGACTTTGGGAGACCGGGGAGCTGTTTTTC. The chain has TRBV11-3 and TRBJ2-2; a possible D gene is TRBD2 (5 bases). Looked up from germline, CDR1 is SGHNT and CDR2 is YENEEA. The CDR3 loop spans 15 amino acids.

In DNA, the CDR3 is TGTGCCAGCAGTCACCAGGGTTTGGGTTCAAGCCAGCCCCAGCATTTT. This gives the protein CASSHQGLGSSQPQHF. The J gene is TRBJ1-5, the V gene TRBV6-2 or TRBV6-3; possible D gene TRBD1, 5 bases. The germline V gene encodes CDR1 MNHEY and CDR2 SVGEGT. This CDR3 has 16 amino acids. Deletions cut 5 bases from V and 7 bases from J, with 21 bases between.

Comments on this clonotype: A much larger clone sits a single nucleotide away, making a read error possible. J is TRBJ1-5 and V is TRBV14; 8 bases line up with TRBD1. The CDR3 sequence is 17 residues long. V gave up 3 bases and J gave up 4 bases; unmatched junction bases: 11. The germline CDR1 and CDR2 sequences are SGHDN and FVKESK. The CDR3 DNA reads as TGTGCCAGCAGCCAGGGTCCAGGGGGCTTGCGTAATCAGCCCCAGCATTTT. It encodes CASSQGPGGLRNQPQHF.

This clonotype was seen at least ten times. The chain uses TRBV12-3 or TRBV12-4 and TRBJ2-3; the match to TRBD2 covers 9 bases. This CDR3 has 15 amino acids. With 7 bases clipped from V and 4 bases from J, the junction kept 9 bases outside the gene matches. CDR3 nucleotides: TGTGCCAGCACCCGGGCGAGCGGGGGGTCAGATACGCAGTATTTT. Protein: CASTRASGGSDTQYF.

About this clonotype: The junction does not match germline at one end; this may be a read error. The chain is built from TRBV4-3 and TRBJ2-1; TRBD2 aligns across 7 bases. Germline lookup yields CDR1 LGHNA and CDR2 YSLEER. The CDR3 length is 19 residues. CDR3 amino acids: CASSQEAGWGQSTYNGQFF. The CDR3 region has the DNA TGCGCCAGCAGCCAAGAAGCGGGGTGGGGTCAGAGCACCTACAATGGGCAGTTCTTC.

Details on this clonotype: The CDR3 end shows no conserved phenylalanine or tryptophan, and so a read error is likely. J is TRBJ2-2 and V is TRBV11-1, with D possibly being TRBD2 (5 bases). Germline V gene lookup returns CDR1 SGHAT and CDR2 FQDESV (reference sequence). CDR3 length: 12 amino acids. Trimming removed 4 bases from V and 8 bases from J, with 8 bases in between. CDR3: CASSCSGGELFS. In DNA, the CDR3 is TGTGCCAGCAGCTGCAGCGGTGGGGAGCTGTTTTCT.

Remarks on this clonotype: The junction differs from germline at one of its ends, possibly a read error. V and J are TRBV6-2 or TRBV6-3 and TRBJ2-7, with TRBD2 as a possible D gene (7 bases). The CDR3 consists of 12 residues. Per the germline V gene, CDR1 is MNHEY and CDR2 is SVGEGT. The CDR3 region is CASSPGDYELYF. The CDR3 region has the DNA TGTGCCAGCAGCCCAGGGGACTACGAGCTGTACTTC.

The chain links TRBV6-1 to TRBJ2-5; tentatively, D is TRBD2 (6 bases). The CDR3 extends over 16 amino acids. The germline V gene has CDR1 MNHNS and CDR2 SASEGT. Deletions cut 4 bases from V and 5 bases from J, with 20 bases between. The CDR3 region has the DNA TGTGCCAGCAGTGGCGAGTCAGAGACTGGGAGGGAGACCCAGTACTTC. It yields the protein CASSGESETGRETQYF.

V gene TRBV12-3 or TRBV12-4 combines with J gene TRBJ2-1; 8 nucleotides match TRBD2. V trimming: 7 bases; J trimming: 10 bases; junction bases outside the gene matches: 15. This CDR3 contains 15 residues. DNA for the CDR3: TGTGCCAGCACACGGTCAGGGACTAGAGGATTAGAGCAGTTCTTC. Translated: CASTRSGTRGLEQFF.

Concerning this clonotype itself: A junction boundary mismatches the germline segment, possibly from a read error. The chain couples TRBV6-5 to TRBJ2-7; TRBD2 matches at 8 bases. The CDR3 length is 15 residues. The germline gives CDR1 MNHEY, CDR2 SVGAGI. CDR3 DNA: TGTGCCAGCAGTTACTCCAGCGGGAGCCCCTACGAGCGGTATTTC. It translates to CASSYSSGSPYERYF.

This clonotype was detected only once. This may be a read error, as it is one base from a much larger clone. The V gene is TRBV20-1, the J gene TRBJ2-1; a weak D match, TRBD2 (7 bases). This CDR3 has 15 amino acids. Between the trimmed V and J ends, which lost 5 bases and 4 bases, there was a span of 18 bases. From germline, CDR1 is DFQATT and CDR2 SNEGSKA (reference sequence). CDR3 DNA: TGCAGTGCTGGGGGGGGGCTAGGAGGATACAATGAGCAGTTCTTC. It is translated as CSAGGGLGGYNEQFF.